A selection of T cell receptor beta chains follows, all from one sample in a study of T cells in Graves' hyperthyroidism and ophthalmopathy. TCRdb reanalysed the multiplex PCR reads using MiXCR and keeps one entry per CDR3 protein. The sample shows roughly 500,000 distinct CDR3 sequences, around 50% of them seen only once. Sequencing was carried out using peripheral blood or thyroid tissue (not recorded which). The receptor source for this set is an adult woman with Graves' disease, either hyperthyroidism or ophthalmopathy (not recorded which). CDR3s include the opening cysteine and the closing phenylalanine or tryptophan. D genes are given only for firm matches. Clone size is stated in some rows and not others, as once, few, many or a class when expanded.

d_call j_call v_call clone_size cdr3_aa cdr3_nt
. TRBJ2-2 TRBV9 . CASSAPTGTGELFF TGTGCCAGCAGCGCACCGACAGGCACCGGGGAGCTGTTTTTT
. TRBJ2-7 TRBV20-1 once CSAIAGTPYEQYF TGCAGTGCTATTGCCGGGACACCCTACGAGCAGTACTTC
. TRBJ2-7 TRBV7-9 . CASTSLAGSYEQYF TGTGCCAGCACCTCCTTGGCGGGCTCTTACGAGCAGTACTTC
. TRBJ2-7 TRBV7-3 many CASSLMGGEAHEQYF TGTGCCAGCAGCTTAATGGGGGGCGAGGCCCACGAGCAGTACTTC
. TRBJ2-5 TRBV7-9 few CASSQGSLSYQETQYF TGTGCCAGCAGCCAGGGAAGCTTATCGTACCAAGAGACCCAGTACTTC
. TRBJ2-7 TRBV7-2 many CASSLTSYEQYF TGTGCCAGCAGCCTTACTTCCTACGAGCAGTACTTC
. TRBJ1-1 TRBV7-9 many CASSLGAKNTEAFF TGTGCCAGCAGCTTAGGCGCTAAGAACACTGAAGCTTTCTTT
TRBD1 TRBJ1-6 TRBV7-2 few CASSLQTGATSHLHF TGTGCCAGCAGCTTACAGACAGGGGCCACATCACATCTCCACTTT
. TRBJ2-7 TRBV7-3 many CASSLNGQGEQYF TGTGCCAGCAGCTTAAACGGACAAGGCGAGCAGTACTTC
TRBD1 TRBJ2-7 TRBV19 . CASSQGAPDYEQYF TGTGCCAGTTCCCAGGGGGCTCCTGACTACGAGCAGTACTTC
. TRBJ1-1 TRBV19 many CASSIAREAFF TGTGCCAGTAGTATAGCCCGAGAAGCTTTCTTT
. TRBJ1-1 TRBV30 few CAWKKGLWTEAFF TGTGCCTGGAAGAAGGGTCTCTGGACTGAAGCTTTCTTT
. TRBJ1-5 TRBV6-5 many CASRLRGGGNQPQHF TGTGCCAGCAGGCTAAGGGGCGGCGGGAATCAGCCCCAGCATTTT
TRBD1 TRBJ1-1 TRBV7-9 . CASRVSRGLGEAFF TGTGCCAGCAGAGTCAGCAGGGGGCTTGGCGAGGCTTTCTTT
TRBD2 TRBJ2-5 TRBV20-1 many CSASSGVHQETQYF TGCAGTGCCAGTAGCGGGGTACACCAAGAGACCCAGTACTTC
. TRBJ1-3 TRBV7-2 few CASSHEHGLSGNTIYF TGTGCCAGCAGCCATGAACACGGTCTCTCTGGAAACACCATATATTTT
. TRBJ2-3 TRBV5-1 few CASSPGGGPDTQYF TGCGCCAGCAGCCCCGGGGGCGGACCTGATACGCAGTATTTT
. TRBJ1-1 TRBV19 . CASSISGLGTEAFF TGTGCCAGTAGTATCTCAGGGTTGGGCACTGAAGCTTTCTTT
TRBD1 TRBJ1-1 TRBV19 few CASSPGTGGWSFAEAFF TGTGCCAGTAGTCCCGGGACAGGGGGCTGGTCGTTCGCTGAAGCTTTCTTT
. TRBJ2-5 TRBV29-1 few CSVEDRGPQTF TGCAGCGTTGAAGATCGCGGACCCCAGACCTTC
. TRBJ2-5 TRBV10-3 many CAITPSPLETQYF TGTGCCATCACCCCTAGCCCATTGGAGACCCAGTACTTC
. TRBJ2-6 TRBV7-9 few CASSFQGNTEAF TGTGCCAGCAGCTTCCAGGGGAACACTGAAGCTTTC
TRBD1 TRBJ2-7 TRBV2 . CASSLTGGREQYF TGTGCCAGCAGCTTGACAGGGGGAAGGGAGCAGTACTTC
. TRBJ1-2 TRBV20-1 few CSARTQEYYGYTF TGCAGTGCTAGGACCCAGGAGTACTATGGCTACACCTTC
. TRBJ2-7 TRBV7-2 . CASSSQAYEQYF TGTGCCAGCAGCTCACAAGCCTACGAGCAGTACTTC
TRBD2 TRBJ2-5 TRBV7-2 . CASSQESGSTQYF TGTGCCAGCAGCCAAGAAAGCGGGAGTACCCAGTACTTC
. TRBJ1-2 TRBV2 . CATGQSGYGYTF TGTGCCACAGGCCAAAGCGGCTATGGCTACACCTTC
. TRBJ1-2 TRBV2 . CASSEAGGRANYGYTF TGTGCCAGCAGTGAAGCTGGAGGCAGGGCGAACTATGGCTACACCTTC
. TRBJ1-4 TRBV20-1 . CSARDYVGKLFF TGCAGTGCTAGAGATTACGTGGGGAAACTGTTTTTT
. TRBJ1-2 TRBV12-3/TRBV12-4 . CASSRTALYGYTF TGTGCCAGCAGCCGAACAGCGCTCTATGGCTACACCTTC
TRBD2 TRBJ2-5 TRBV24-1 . CATSDLIAGATRYQETQYF TGTGCCACCAGTGATTTAATAGCGGGAGCGACTAGGTACCAAGAGACCCAGTACTTC
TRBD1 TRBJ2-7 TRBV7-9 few CASSRLQGAAEQYF TGTGCCAGCAGCCGCCTACAGGGGGCGGCCGAGCAGTACTTC
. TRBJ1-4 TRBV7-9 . CASSHRAANEKLFF TGTGCCAGCAGCCACAGGGCGGCTAATGAAAAACTGTTTTTT
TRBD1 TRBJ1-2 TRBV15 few CATSPRGWTGAYGYTF TGTGCCACCAGCCCCCGGGGATGGACAGGGGCCTATGGCTACACCTTC
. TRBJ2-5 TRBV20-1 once CSSGRTQETQYF TGCAGTTCTGGACGGACACAAGAGACCCAGTACTTC
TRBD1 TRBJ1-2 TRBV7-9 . CASSPPAGGGGYTF TGTGCCAGCAGCCCACCCGCAGGGGGCGGTGGCTACACCTTC
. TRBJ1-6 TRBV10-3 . CASKGGLLHF TGTGCCAGTAAAGGGGGACTTCTCCACTTT
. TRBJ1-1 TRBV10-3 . CASSPAVESTEAFF TGTGCCAGCAGCCCTGCAGTGGAGAGCACTGAAGCTTTCTTT
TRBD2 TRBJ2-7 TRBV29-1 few CSVSTSGGYEQYF TGCAGCGTCTCGACTAGCGGGGGATACGAGCAGTACTTC
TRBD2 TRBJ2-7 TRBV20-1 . CSATYLSGRVYEQYF TGCAGTGCTACCTACCTTAGCGGGAGAGTTTACGAGCAGTACTTC
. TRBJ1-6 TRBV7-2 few CASSQDRTGWGASNSPLHF TGTGCCAGCAGCCAAGATAGAACAGGTTGGGGCGCTAGTAATTCACCCCTCCACTTT
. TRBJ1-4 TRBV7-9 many CASSYGTAYNEKLFF TGTGCCAGCAGTTACGGGACCGCCTATAATGAAAAACTGTTTTTT
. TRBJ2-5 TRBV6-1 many CASSEFGFRETQYF TGTGCCAGCAGTGAATTTGGATTCCGGGAGACCCAGTACTTC
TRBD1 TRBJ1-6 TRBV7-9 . CASSLLRAGGSSYNSPLHF TGTGCCAGCAGCTTACTGAGGGCAGGGGGCAGCTCCTATAATTCACCCCTCCACTTT
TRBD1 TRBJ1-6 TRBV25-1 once CAISPQGRAYNSPLHF TGTGCCATCAGTCCACAGGGGAGGGCCTATAATTCACCCCTCCACTTT
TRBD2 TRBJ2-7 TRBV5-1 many CASRRLAGNVEEQYF TGCGCCAGCAGGCGGCTAGCGGGAAACGTGGAAGAGCAGTACTTC
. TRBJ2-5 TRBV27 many CASSLWAAKETQYF TGTGCCAGCAGTTTGTGGGCAGCGAAAGAGACCCAGTACTTC
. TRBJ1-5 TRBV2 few CASRKGGQPQHF TGTGCCAGCAGAAAGGGAGGACAGCCCCAGCATTTT
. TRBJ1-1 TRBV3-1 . CASSPEGGTEAFF TGTGCCAGCAGCCCGGAGGGGGGCACTGAAGCTTTCTTT
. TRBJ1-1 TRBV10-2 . CASSPDLAGAFF TGCGCCAGCAGCCCAGACTTAGCAGGGGCTTTCTTT
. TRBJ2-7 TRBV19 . CASTTGAPDLKQYF TGTGCCAGCACCACGGGGGCGCCTGACCTCAAGCAGTACTTC
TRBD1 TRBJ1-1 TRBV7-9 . CASSHRTGDEAFF TGTGCCAGCAGCCACCGGACAGGGGATGAAGCTTTCTTT